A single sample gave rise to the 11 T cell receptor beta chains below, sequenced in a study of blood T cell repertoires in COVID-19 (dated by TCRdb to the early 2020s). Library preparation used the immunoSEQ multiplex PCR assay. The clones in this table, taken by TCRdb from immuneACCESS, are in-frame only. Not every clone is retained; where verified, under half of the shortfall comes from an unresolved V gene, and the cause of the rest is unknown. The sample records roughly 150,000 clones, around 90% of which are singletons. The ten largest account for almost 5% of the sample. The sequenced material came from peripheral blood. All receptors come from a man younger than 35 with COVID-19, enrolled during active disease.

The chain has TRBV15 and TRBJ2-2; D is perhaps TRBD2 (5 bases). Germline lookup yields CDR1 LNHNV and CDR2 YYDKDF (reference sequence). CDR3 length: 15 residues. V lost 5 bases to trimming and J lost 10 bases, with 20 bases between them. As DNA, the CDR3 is TGTGCCACCAGCCCCTGGAGGCCTCATCGGGCGGAGCTGTTTTTT. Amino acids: CATSPWRPHRAELFF.

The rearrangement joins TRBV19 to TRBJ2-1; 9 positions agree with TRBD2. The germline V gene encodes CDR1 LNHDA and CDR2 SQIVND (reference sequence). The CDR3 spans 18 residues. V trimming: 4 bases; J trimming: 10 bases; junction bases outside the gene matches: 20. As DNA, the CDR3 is TGTGCCAGTAGTACGAGGCCCGCGGGAGGGCCCGGGAGGTACGAGCAGTTCTTC. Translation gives CASSTRPAGGPGRYEQFF. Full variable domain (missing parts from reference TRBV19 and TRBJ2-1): DGGITQSPKYLFRKEGQNVTLSCEQNLNHDAMYWYRQDPGQGLRLIYYSQIVNDFQKGDIAEGYSVSREKKESFPLTVTSAQKNPTAFYLCASSTRPAGGPGRYEQFFGPGTRLTVL.

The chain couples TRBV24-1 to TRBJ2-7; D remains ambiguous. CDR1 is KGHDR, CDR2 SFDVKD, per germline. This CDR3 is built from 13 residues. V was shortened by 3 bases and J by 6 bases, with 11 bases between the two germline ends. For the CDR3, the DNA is TGTGCCACCAGTGATCAGTTAGGCGGCGAGCAGTACTTC. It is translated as CATSDQLGGEQYF.

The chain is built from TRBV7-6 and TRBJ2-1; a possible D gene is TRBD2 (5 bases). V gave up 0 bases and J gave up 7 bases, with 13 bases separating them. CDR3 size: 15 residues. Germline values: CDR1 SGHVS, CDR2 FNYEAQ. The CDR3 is CASSLAHGLKNEQFF. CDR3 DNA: TGTGCCAGCAGCTTAGCGCATGGACTCAAAAATGAGCAGTTCTTC.

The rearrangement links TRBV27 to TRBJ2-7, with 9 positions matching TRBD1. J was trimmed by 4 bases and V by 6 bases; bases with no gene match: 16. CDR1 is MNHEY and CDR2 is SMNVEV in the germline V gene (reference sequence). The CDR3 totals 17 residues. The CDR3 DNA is TGTGCCAGCAGCCCCCTGGCGGGGACAGGGAGAAGGTACGAGCAGTACTTC. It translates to CASSPLAGTGRRYEQYF.

DNA of the CDR3: TGTGCCAGCAGCATGGGGGGGAATTCACCCCTCCACTTT. Its translation is CASSMGGNSPLHF. The V and J genes are TRBV7-3 and TRBJ1-6, with D tentatively TRBD1 (5 bases). CDR1 is SGHTA, CDR2 FQGTGA, per germline. V was trimmed by 5 bases and J by 7 bases, leaving 9 bases between them. This CDR3 comprises 13 residues. Full variable domain (outside the CDR3, taken from reference TRBV7-3 and TRBJ1-6): GAGVSQTPSNKVTEKGKYVELRCDPISGHTALYWYRQSLGQGPEFLIYFQGTGAADDSGLPNDRFFAVRPEGSVSTLKIQRTERGDSAVYLCASSMGGNSPLHFGNGTRLTVT.

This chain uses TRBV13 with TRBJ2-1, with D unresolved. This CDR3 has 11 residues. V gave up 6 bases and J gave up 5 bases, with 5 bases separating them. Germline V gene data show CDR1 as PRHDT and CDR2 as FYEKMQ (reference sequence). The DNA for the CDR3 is TGTGCCAGCAGGTCCAACAATGAGCAGTTCTTC. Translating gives CASRSNNEQFF.

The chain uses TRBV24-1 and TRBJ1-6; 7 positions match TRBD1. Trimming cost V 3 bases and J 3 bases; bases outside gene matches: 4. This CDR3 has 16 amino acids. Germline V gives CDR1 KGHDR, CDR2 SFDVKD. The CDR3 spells CATSDTRTGYNSPLHF. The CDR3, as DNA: TGTGCCACCAGTGATACGCGGACAGGCTATAATTCACCCCTCCACTTT.

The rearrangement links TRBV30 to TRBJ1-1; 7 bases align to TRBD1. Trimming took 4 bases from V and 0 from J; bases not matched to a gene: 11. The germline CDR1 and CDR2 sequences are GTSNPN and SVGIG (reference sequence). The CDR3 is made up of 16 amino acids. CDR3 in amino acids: CAWTPPGQLLNTEAFF. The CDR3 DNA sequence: TGTGCCTGGACCCCTCCGGGACAGCTTCTGAACACTGAAGCTTTCTTT.

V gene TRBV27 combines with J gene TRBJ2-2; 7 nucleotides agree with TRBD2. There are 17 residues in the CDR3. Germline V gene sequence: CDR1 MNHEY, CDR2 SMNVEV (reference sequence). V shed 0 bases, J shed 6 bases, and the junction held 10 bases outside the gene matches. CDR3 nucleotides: TGTGCCAGCAGTTTATCGTGGGTCGGGAGGAAATCCGGGGAGCTGTTTTTT. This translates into CASSLSWVGRKSGELFF.

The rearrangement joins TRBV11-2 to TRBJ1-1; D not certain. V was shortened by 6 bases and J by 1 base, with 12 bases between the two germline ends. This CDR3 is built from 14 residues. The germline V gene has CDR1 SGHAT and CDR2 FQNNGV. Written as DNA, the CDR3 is TGTGCCAGCAGTTTACCGTTACAGAACACTGAAGCTTTCTTT. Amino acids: CASSLPLQNTEAFF.